This T cell receptor (beta chain) was obtained from a study of cytomegalovirus exposure and HLA in healthy donors. Overall study: A data release that came early held about 89 million unique TCRs from HLA-typed donors.

General study findings and limits: In a later analysis, TCR beta V- and J-gene trimming was associated with a missense DCLRE1C variant.

The PCR employed 60 Vbeta primers together with 13 Jbeta primers. Assay used: immunoSEQ multiplex PCR; TCRdb lists only in-frame clones, some missing. The data hold 150,000 or so clones, with about 85% observed a single time. Worth noting for this clone: Its target is unknown.

The germline V and J ends were trimmed by 3 bases and 7 bases, with 10 bases remaining between them. CDR3 length: 14 residues. Germline V gives CDR1 SGHVS, CDR2 FNYEAQ. The sequencing sample was made of PBMCs. The V and J genes are TRBV7-6 and TRBJ1-6; D might be TRBD1 (5 bases). The clonotype comes from a man younger than 40 in good health and CMV-seropositive. For the CDR3, the DNA is TGTGCCAGCAGCTTCCAGGGTGGGAATTCACCCCTCCACTTT. Translating gives CASSFQGGNSPLHF.